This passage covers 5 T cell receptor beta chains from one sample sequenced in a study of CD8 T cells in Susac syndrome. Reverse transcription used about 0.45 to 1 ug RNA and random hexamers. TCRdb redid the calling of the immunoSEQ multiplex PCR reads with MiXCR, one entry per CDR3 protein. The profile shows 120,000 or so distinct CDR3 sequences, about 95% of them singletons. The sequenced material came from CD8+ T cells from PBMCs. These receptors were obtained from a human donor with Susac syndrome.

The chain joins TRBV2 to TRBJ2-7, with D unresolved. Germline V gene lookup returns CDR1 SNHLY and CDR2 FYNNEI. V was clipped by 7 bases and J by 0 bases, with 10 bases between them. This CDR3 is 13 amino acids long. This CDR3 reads CASTVESSYEQYF. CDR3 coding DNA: TGTGCCAGCACCGTCGAGAGCTCCTACGAGCAGTACTTC.

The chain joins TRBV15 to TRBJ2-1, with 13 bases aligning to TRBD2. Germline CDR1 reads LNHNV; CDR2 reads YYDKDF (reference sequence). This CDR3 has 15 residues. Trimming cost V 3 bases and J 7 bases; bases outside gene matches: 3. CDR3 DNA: TGTGCCACCAGCAGGGGACTAGCGGGGCCTAATGAGCAGTTCTTC. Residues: CATSRGLAGPNEQFF.

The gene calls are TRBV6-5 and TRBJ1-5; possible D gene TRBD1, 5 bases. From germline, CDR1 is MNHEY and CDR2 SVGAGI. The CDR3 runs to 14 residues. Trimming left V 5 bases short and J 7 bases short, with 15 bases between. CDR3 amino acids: CASSLAMGRQPQHF. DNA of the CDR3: TGTGCCAGCAGTCTTGCTATGGGGCGGCAGCCCCAGCATTTT.

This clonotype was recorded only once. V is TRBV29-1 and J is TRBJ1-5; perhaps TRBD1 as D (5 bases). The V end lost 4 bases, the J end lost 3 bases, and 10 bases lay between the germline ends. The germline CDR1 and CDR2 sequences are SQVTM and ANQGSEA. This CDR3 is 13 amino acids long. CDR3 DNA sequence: TGCAGCGTTGGTTGGGACCTCAATCAGCCCCAGCATTTT. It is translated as CSVGWDLNQPQHF.

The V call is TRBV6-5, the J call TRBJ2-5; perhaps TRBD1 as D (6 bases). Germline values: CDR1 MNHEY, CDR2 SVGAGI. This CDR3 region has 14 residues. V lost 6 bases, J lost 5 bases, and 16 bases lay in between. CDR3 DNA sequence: TGTGCCAGCAGCTGGGCAGGGGATTTTGAGACCCAGTACTTC. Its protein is CASSWAGDFETQYF.